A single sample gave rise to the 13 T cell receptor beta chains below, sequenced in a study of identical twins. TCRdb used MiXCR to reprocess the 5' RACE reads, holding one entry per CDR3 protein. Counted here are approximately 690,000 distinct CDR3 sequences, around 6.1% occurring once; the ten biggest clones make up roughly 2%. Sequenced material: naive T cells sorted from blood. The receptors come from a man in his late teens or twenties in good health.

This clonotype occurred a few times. The CDR3, as DNA: TGTGCCAGCAGCCTGCTGGTTGACACCGGGGAGCTGTTTTTT. The encoded protein is CASSLLVDTGELFF. This rearrangement joins TRBV2 to TRBJ2-2, with D unresolved. Germline CDR1 and CDR2: SNHLY and FYNNEI. This CDR3 spans 14 amino acids. Trimming removed 6 bases from V and 3 bases from J, with 11 bases in between.

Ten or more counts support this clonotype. This chain's CDR3 is CAISEWGLAKNIQYF. CDR3 nucleotide sequence: TGTGCCATCAGTGAGTGGGGACTAGCCAAAAACATTCAGTACTTC. This chain uses TRBV10-3 with TRBJ2-4, with a possible D match to TRBD2 (6 bases). Trimming shortened V by 1 base and J by 0 bases, and 7 bases separated the two germline ends. Germline loops: CDR1 ENHRY, CDR2 SYGVKD. The CDR3 has 15 amino acids.

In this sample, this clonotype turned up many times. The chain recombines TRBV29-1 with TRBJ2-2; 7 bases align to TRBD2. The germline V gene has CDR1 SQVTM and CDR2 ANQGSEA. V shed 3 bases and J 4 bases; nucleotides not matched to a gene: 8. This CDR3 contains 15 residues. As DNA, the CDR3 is TGCAGCGTTGATGCGAGCGGGACGGGCACCGGGGAGCTGTTTTTT. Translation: CSVDASGTGTGELFF.

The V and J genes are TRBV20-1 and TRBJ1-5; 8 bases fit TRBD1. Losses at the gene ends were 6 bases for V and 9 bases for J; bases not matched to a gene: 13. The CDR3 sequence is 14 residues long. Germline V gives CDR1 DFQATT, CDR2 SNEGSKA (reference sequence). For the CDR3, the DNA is TGCAGTGCCCCGCGACCGGGACAGGCAAGGCCCCAGCATTTT. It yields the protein CSAPRPGQARPQHF.

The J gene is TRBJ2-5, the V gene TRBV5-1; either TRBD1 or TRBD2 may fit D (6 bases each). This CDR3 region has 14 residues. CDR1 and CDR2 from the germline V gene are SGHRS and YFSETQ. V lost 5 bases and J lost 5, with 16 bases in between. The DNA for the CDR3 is TGCGCCAGCAGAGATGTGGGGGGCCGGGAGACCCAGTACTTC. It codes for CASRDVGGRETQYF.

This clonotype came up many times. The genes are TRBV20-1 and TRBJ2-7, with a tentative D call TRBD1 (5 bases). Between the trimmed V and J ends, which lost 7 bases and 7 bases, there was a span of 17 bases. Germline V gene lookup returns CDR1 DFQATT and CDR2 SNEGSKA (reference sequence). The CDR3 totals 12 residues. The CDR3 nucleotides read TGCAGTGTAGTCCCAGGGTGTCGGGAGCAGTACGTC. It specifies CSVVPGCREQYV.

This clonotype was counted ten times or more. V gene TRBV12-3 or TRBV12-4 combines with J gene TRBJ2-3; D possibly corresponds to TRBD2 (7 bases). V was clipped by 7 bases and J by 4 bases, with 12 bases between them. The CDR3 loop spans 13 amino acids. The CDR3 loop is CASTQGGADTQYF. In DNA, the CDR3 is TGTGCCAGCACCCAAGGGGGGGCAGATACGCAGTATTTT.

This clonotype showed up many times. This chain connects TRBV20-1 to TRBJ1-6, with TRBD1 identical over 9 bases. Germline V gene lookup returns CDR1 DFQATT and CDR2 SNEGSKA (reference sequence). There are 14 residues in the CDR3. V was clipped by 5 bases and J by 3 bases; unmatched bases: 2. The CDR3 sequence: CSARTGVYNSPLHF. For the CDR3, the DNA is TGCAGTGCTCGGACAGGGGTCTATAATTCACCCCTCCACTTT.

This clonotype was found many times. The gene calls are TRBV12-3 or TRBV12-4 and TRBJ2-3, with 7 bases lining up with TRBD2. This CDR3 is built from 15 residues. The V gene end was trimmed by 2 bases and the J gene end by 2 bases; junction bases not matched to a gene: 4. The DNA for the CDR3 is TGTGCCAGCAGTTTAAGCGGGAAGTTCACAGATACGCAGTATTTT. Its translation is CASSLSGKFTDTQYF.

In DNA, the CDR3 is TGTGCCAGCACCCCACAGGGGTCGGTCGGCTACACCTTC. This translates into CASTPQGSVGYTF. The rearrangement links TRBV3-1 to TRBJ1-2, with 7 bases lining up with TRBD1. Germline trimming cut 7 bases from V and 8 bases from J; bases unmatched to any gene: 10. The CDR3 consists of 13 residues. Germline CDR1 reads LGHDT; CDR2 reads YNNKEL (reference sequence).

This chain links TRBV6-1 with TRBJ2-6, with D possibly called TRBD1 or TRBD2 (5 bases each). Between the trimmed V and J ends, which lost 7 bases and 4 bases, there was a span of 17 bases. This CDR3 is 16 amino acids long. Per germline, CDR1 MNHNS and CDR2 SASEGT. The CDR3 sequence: CASTKSGGAGANVLTF. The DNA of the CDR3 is TGTGCCAGCACTAAAAGTGGGGGTGCCGGGGCCAACGTCCTGACTTTC.

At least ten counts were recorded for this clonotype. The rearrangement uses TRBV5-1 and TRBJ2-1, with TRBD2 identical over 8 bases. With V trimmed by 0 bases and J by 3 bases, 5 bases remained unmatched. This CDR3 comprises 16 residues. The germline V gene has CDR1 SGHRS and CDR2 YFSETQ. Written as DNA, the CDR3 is TGCGCCAGCAGCTTGGGAGCGGGAGACGGCTACAATGAGCAGTTCTTC. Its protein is CASSLGAGDGYNEQFF.

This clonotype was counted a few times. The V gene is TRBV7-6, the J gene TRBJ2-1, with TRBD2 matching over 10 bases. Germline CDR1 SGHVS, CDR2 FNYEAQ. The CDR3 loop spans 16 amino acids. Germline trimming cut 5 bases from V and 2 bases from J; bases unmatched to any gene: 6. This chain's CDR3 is CASSNLAGAPYNEQFF. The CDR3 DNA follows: TGTGCCAGCAGCAACCTAGCGGGAGCCCCCTACAATGAGCAGTTCTTC. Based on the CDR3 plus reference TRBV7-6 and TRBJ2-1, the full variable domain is GAGVSQSPRYKVTKRGQDVALRCDPISGHVSLYWYRQALGQGPEFLTYFNYEAQQDKSGLPNDRFSAERPEGSISTLTIQRTEQRDSAMYRCASSNLAGAPYNEQFFGPGTRLTVL.